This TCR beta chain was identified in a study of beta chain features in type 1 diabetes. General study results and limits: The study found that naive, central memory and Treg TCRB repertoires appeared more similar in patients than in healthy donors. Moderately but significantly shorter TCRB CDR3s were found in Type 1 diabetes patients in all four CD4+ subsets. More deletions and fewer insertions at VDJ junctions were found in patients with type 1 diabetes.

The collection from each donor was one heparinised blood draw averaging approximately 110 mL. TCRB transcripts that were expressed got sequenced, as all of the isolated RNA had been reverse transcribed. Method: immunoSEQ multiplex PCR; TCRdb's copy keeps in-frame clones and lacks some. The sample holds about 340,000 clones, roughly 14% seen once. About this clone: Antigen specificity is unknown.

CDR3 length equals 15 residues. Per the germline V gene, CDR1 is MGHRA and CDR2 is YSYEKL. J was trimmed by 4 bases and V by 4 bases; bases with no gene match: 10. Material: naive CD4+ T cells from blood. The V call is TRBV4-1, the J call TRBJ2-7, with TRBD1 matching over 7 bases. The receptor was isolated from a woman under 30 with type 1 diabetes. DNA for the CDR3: TGCGCCAGCAGCCGAGACCGGGACAGCGAATACGAGCAGTACTTC. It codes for CASSRDRDSEYEQYF.